What follows are 32 T cell receptor beta chains derived from one specimen sequenced in a study of T cell responses to AZD1222 COVID-19 vaccine. Only in-frame clones appear in the TCRdb table, and some are missing; sequencing was by immunoSEQ multiplex PCR. Of around 130,000 clones in the sample, roughly nine tenths were seen once. The source material was peripheral blood, sampled on day 0 of AZD1222 vaccination. These receptors all come from an adult in good health.

The V and J genes are TRBV7-2 and TRBJ1-1; the D is unclear. The V end lost 3 bases, the J end lost 1 base, and 9 bases lay between the germline ends. Germline V gene lookup returns CDR1 SGHTA and CDR2 FQGNSA. The CDR3 extends over 14 amino acids. The chain's CDR3 is CASSFWTANTEAFF. CDR3 bases: TGTGCCAGCAGCTTCTGGACGGCGAACACTGAAGCTTTCTTT.

As regards this clone: The same CDR3 can be traced to other DNA sequences in this sample. This chain links TRBV30 with TRBJ1-1, with D possibly being TRBD1 (5 bases). The germline CDR1 and CDR2 sequences are GTSNPN and SVGIG (reference sequence). CDR3 length equals 13 residues. V dropped 0 bases and J dropped 5 bases, with 10 bases sitting between them. The CDR3 region has the DNA TGTGCCTGGAGTGTAGGGGAGGGAACTGAAGCTTTCTTT. Translation: CAWSVGEGTEAFF.

The V call is TRBV28, the J call TRBJ1-1; D call uncertain. V dropped 3 bases and J dropped 0 bases, with 2 bases sitting between them. The CDR3 covers 12 residues. CDR1 is MDHEN, CDR2 SYDVKM, per germline. CDR3 nucleotide sequence: TGTGCCAGCAGTTTGGTGAACACTGAAGCTTTCTTT. Translation gives CASSLVNTEAFF.

In DNA form, the CDR3 reads TGTGCCAGCAGCCCCCTGAATGGCTACACCTTC. Its protein is CASSPLNGYTF. The gene calls are TRBV7-3 and TRBJ1-2; no firm D call. Trimming took off 5 bases at V and 6 bases at J, with 7 bases between the two ends. Germline V gives CDR1 SGHTA, CDR2 FQGTGA. CDR3 length equals 11 residues.

The V gene is TRBV3-1 (or the pseudogene TRBV3-2), the J gene TRBJ2-2; no reliable D call. V lost 4 bases to trimming and J lost 10 bases, with 7 bases between them. Germline V CDR1 and CDR2: LGHDT, YNNKEL (reference sequence). This CDR3 spans 11 amino acids. The DNA of the CDR3 is TGTGCCAGCAGCCGCTCTTCGGAGCTGTTTTTT. Translation: CASSRSSELFF.

The genes are TRBV7-2 and TRBJ1-2; D unresolved. Germline loops: CDR1 SGHTA, CDR2 FQGNSA. Trimming removed 3 bases at V and 5 bases at J, with 13 bases between. CDR3 length: 14 amino acids. The CDR3 loop is CASSFEDFSYGYTF. For the CDR3, the DNA is TGTGCCAGCAGCTTCGAAGACTTCTCATATGGCTACACCTTC. Full variable domain (rest looked up from reference TRBV7-2 and TRBJ1-2): GAGVSQSPSNKVTEKGKDVELRCDPISGHTALYWYRQSLGQGLEFLIYFQGNSAPDKSGLPSDRFSAERTGGSVSTLTIQRTQQEDSAVYLCASSFEDFSYGYTFGSGTRLTVV.

The V and J genes are TRBV6-5 and TRBJ1-4, with D unresolved. CDR3 length: 14 residues. CDR1 and CDR2 from the germline V gene are MNHEY and SVGAGI. Trimming pared 8 bases from V and 2 bases from J, leaving 12 bases between. The CDR3 nucleotides are TGTGCCAGCTCGCTGGCGAGTACTAATGAAAAACTGTTTTTT. This codes for CASSLASTNEKLFF.

V is TRBV30 and J is TRBJ1-2; TRBD1 is a possible D gene (6 bases). V lost 7 bases and J 2 bases, leaving 14 bases between the germline ends. The V gene's germline CDR1 is GTSNPN and CDR2 SVGIG (reference sequence). The CDR3 extends over 13 amino acids. CDR3 sequence: CASETGGNYGYTF. Here the CDR3 DNA reads TGTGCCTCCGAGACAGGAGGGAACTATGGCTACACCTTC.

V usage is TRBV9 and J usage is TRBJ1-2; 8 nucleotides match TRBD1. Germline CDR1 SGDLS, CDR2 YYNGEE. Trimming took 2 bases from V and 8 from J; bases not matched to a gene: 2. This CDR3 has 12 residues. For the CDR3, the DNA is TGTGCCAGCAGCGTCGACAGGGGCGGCTACACCTTC. Amino acid sequence: CASSVDRGGYTF.

V usage is TRBV5-1 and J usage is TRBJ2-7; no clear D. Deletions cut 0 bases from V and 0 bases from J, with 10 bases between. CDR1 is SGHRS and CDR2 is YFSETQ in the germline V gene. CDR3 size: 15 residues. CDR3 DNA: TGCGCCAGCAGCTTGGACCCTGCGAGCTCCTACGAGCAGTACTTC. It encodes CASSLDPASSYEQYF. The whole variable domain, filled in from reference TRBV5-1 and TRBJ2-7, reads KAGVTQTPRYLIKTRGQQVTLSCSPISGHRSVSWYQQTPGQGLQFLFEYFSETQRNKGNFPGRFSGRQFSNSRSEMNVSTLELGDSALYLCASSLDPASSYEQYFGPGTRLTVT.

This rearrangement joins TRBV10-1 to TRBJ2-1, with D hard to call. Germline-derived CDR1 and CDR2 are WNHNN and SYGVQD (reference sequence). V dropped 6 bases and J dropped 6 bases, with 9 bases sitting between them. This CDR3 has 12 residues. CDR3 protein: CASSKQVNEQFF. CDR3 bases: TGCGCCAGCAGCAAGCAAGTCAATGAGCAGTTCTTC.

The J gene is TRBJ2-3, the V gene TRBV4-2; 10 bases match TRBD1. This CDR3 is 15 amino acids long. Per the germline V gene, CDR1 is LGHNA and CDR2 is YNFKEQ. Losses at the gene ends were 2 bases for V and 6 bases for J; bases not matched to a gene: 5. This CDR3 is CASSQRQGASDTQYF. CDR3 sequence (DNA): TGTGCCAGCAGCCAAAGACAGGGGGCGTCGGATACGCAGTATTTT.

This chain links TRBV12-3 or TRBV12-4 with TRBJ1-1, with D possibly TRBD1 on 6 matching bases. The CDR3 runs 12 residues. V gave up 6 bases and J gave up 9 bases, with 14 bases separating them. CDR3 nucleotides: TGTGCCAGCAGCCTGGACAGCCTCAAAGCTTTCTTT. It translates to CASSLDSLKAFF.

The chain is built from TRBV28 and TRBJ2-1, with 7 bases that match TRBD2. The CDR3 covers 17 residues. Germline V gene data show CDR1 as MDHEN and CDR2 as SYDVKM. The V segment lost 8 bases and the J segment 9 bases; nucleotides outside the gene matches: 22. Written as DNA, the CDR3 is TGTGCCAGCCCCAAACCGAGGCGGAGCGGGGTTAGGATTGAGCAGTTCTTC. Translating it yields CASPKPRRSGVRIEQFF.

The V gene is TRBV11-2, the J gene TRBJ1-1; D gene uncertain. The CDR3 loop spans 15 amino acids. V shed 1 base and J shed 1 base, with 10 bases lying between them. Germline CDR1 is SGHAT and CDR2 is FQNNGV. The CDR3 region has the DNA TGTGCCAGCAGCTTAGCGGTCACCCGGAACACTGAAGCTTTCTTT. Translating gives CASSLAVTRNTEAFF.

V usage is TRBV28 and J usage is TRBJ2-7; 8 bases are shared with TRBD2. The CDR3 has 14 amino acids. From germline, CDR1 is MDHEN and CDR2 SYDVKM. The V segment lost 1 base and the J segment 6 bases; nucleotides outside the gene matches: 5. The CDR3 region has the DNA TGTGCCAGCAGTTTATTGCGGGAGGCTTTCGAGCAGTACTTC. This codes for CASSLLREAFEQYF.

The rearrangement joins TRBV7-9 to TRBJ2-3; possibly TRBD1 or TRBD2 for D (5 bases each). Per the germline V gene, CDR1 is SEHNR and CDR2 is FQNEAQ (reference sequence). Between the trimmed V and J ends, which lost 5 bases and 4 bases, there was a span of 13 bases. This CDR3 is 14 amino acids long. CDR3: CASSRGTSADTQYF. The CDR3 nucleotides are TGTGCCAGCAGCCGGGGCACTTCCGCAGATACGCAGTATTTT.

V is TRBV6-1 and J is TRBJ1-1; tentatively, D is TRBD1 (5 bases). Germline CDR1 MNHNS, CDR2 SASEGT. V was cut by 2 bases and J by 7 bases, with 11 bases left in between. The CDR3 is 13 residues long. Here the CDR3 DNA reads TGTGCCAGCAGTGAAAGGCAGGGAGGTGAAGCTTTCTTT. Its translation: CASSERQGGEAFF.

The chain couples TRBV7-6 to TRBJ2-1; D is unclear. Germline CDR1 reads SGHVS; CDR2 reads FNYEAQ. The CDR3 spans 16 residues. The V and J ends lost 3 bases and 0 bases respectively, with 12 bases between them. CDR3 protein: CASSFEIFSSYNEQFF. CDR3 coding DNA: TGTGCCAGCAGCTTCGAGATATTCAGCTCCTACAATGAGCAGTTCTTC.

The chain couples TRBV29-1 to TRBJ2-1; 10 bases fit TRBD1. Trimming took 5 bases from V and 1 from J; bases not matched to a gene: 2. The germline gives CDR1 SQVTM, CDR2 ANQGSEA. The CDR3 loop spans 14 amino acids. Here the CDR3 DNA reads TGCAGCGTTCGGGACAGGGGTTCCTACAATGAGCAGTTCTTC. Its protein is CSVRDRGSYNEQFF.

The rearrangement joins TRBV12-3 or TRBV12-4 to TRBJ2-1; no firm D call. The CDR3 sequence is 13 residues long. V was clipped by 2 bases and J by 5 bases, with 7 bases between them. The CDR3 here is CASSLLGNNEQFF. CDR3 bases: TGTGCCAGCAGTTTATTGGGAAACAATGAGCAGTTCTTC.

Only a few counts were recorded for this clone. The chain joins TRBV15 to TRBJ1-2; TRBD1 aligns across 9 bases. The V gene's germline CDR1 is LNHNV and CDR2 YYDKDF (reference sequence). V gave up 3 bases and J gave up 4 bases; unmatched junction bases: 3. This CDR3 is 14 amino acids long. CDR3 loop: CATSRDRGGYGYTF. In DNA form, the CDR3 reads TGTGCCACCAGCAGGGACAGGGGAGGCTATGGCTACACCTTC.

This chain links TRBV7-2 with TRBJ1-4, with TRBD1 matching 8 bases. The trim removed 3 bases at V and 7 bases at J, leaving 7 bases unmatched. Germline V lookup: CDR1 SGHTA, CDR2 FQGNSA. The CDR3 is 15 residues long. The CDR3 region is CASSLVSGGSEKLFF. DNA of the CDR3: TGTGCCAGCAGCTTGGTTTCAGGGGGCTCTGAAAAACTGTTTTTT. Full variable domain (missing parts from reference TRBV7-2 and TRBJ1-4): GAGVSQSPSNKVTEKGKDVELRCDPISGHTALYWYRQSLGQGLEFLIYFQGNSAPDKSGLPSDRFSAERTGGSVSTLTIQRTQQEDSAVYLCASSLVSGGSEKLFFGSGTQLSVL.

The V gene is TRBV9, the J gene TRBJ2-7, with 9 bases fitting TRBD2. The CDR3 is 16 amino acids. The germline V gene encodes CDR1 SGDLS and CDR2 YYNGEE. The V segment lost 2 bases and the J segment 7 bases; nucleotides outside the gene matches: 13. The CDR3 loop is CASSVGSGSPLWEQYF. CDR3 in DNA: TGTGCCAGCAGCGTTGGTAGCGGGAGCCCGCTTTGGGAGCAGTACTTC.

The chain combines TRBV7-8 with TRBJ1-3, with D maybe TRBD1 (6 bases). The CDR3 runs 16 residues. V was clipped by 5 bases and J by 4 bases, with 18 bases between them. Germline V lookup: CDR1 SGHVS, CDR2 FQNEAQ. The CDR3 spells CASSPRAGEAGNTIYF. CDR3 DNA sequence: TGTGCCAGCAGCCCACGAGCAGGGGAGGCGGGAAACACCATATATTTT. The full variable domain, its missing parts supplied by reference TRBV7-8 and TRBJ1-3, is GAGVSQSPRYKVAKRGQDVALRCDPISGHVSLFWYQQALGQGPEFLTYFQNEAQLDKSGLPSDRFFAERPEGSVSTLKIQRTQQEDSAVYLCASSPRAGEAGNTIYFGEGSWLTVV.

The CDR3 reads CSFDRWTSGGYEQYF. DNA for the CDR3: TGCAGCTTCGATCGGTGGACTAGCGGGGGGTACGAGCAGTACTTC. The chain uses TRBV29-1 and TRBJ2-7, with 14 nucleotides matching TRBD2. The germline V gene encodes CDR1 SQVTM and CDR2 ANQGSEA. The CDR3 sequence is 15 residues long. Trimming at V came to 8 bases and at J to 4 bases, leaving 10 bases not matched to a gene.

This clone occurred once. J is TRBJ2-1 and V is TRBV5-1, with 14 bases aligning to TRBD2. The V gene's germline CDR1 is SGHRS and CDR2 YFSETQ. Germline trimming cut 4 bases from V and 6 bases from J; bases unmatched to any gene: 9. CDR3 size: 17 residues. The CDR3 protein is CASSEVGLAGAPNEQFF. In DNA form, the CDR3 reads TGCGCCAGCAGCGAGGTGGGACTAGCGGGAGCCCCCAATGAGCAGTTCTTC.

V is TRBV5-1 and J is TRBJ1-1; D is undetermined. Germline CDR1 reads SGHRS; CDR2 reads YFSETQ. This CDR3 region has 12 residues. V was clipped by 1 base and J by 7 bases, with 8 bases between them. CDR3 DNA sequence: TGCGCCAGCAGCTTGATAGGAGGTGAAGCTTTCTTT. This encodes CASSLIGGEAFF. Looking up the rest from reference TRBV5-1 and TRBJ1-1 gives the full variable domain: KAGVTQTPRYLIKTRGQQVTLSCSPISGHRSVSWYQQTPGQGLQFLFEYFSETQRNKGNFPGRFSGRQFSNSRSEMNVSTLELGDSALYLCASSLIGGEAFFGQGTRLTVV.

CDR3 coding DNA: TGTGCCAGTGGTTTGGGCTATGGCTACACCTTC. It yields the protein CASGLGYGYTF. The J gene is TRBJ1-2, the V gene TRBV19; D is unclear. CDR1 and CDR2 (germline): LNHDA, SQIVND (reference sequence). Trimming took 8 bases from V and 4 from J, leaving 8 bases between them. This CDR3 region has 11 residues.

The genes are TRBV29-1 and TRBJ1-2, with 7 bases fitting TRBD1. Germline V gives CDR1 SQVTM, CDR2 ANQGSEA. This CDR3 comprises 14 residues. The junction had 4 bases not matched to a gene; V was cut back by 1 base and J by 2 bases. CDR3 sequence (DNA): TGCAGCGTTGAAGGGAGGGGGCGGAACTATGGCTACACCTTC. This encodes CSVEGRGRNYGYTF.

The V call is TRBV6-6, the J call TRBJ2-7; maybe TRBD1 (5 bases). The CDR3 length is 15 residues. Trimming left V 3 bases short and J 0 bases short, with 12 bases between. CDR1 is MNHNY, CDR2 SVGAGI, per germline (reference sequence). CDR3: CASSYRQGRSYEQYF. In DNA, the CDR3 is TGTGCCAGCAGTTATCGGCAGGGTCGCTCCTACGAGCAGTACTTC.

The chain links TRBV4-1 to TRBJ1-2; 7 positions agree with TRBD1. The J segment lost 3 bases and the V segment lost 1 base, leaving 11 bases of the junction unmatched. The CDR3 sequence is 17 residues long. Germline V CDR1 and CDR2: MGHRA, YSYEKL. CDR3 coding DNA: TGCGCCAGCAGCCAAGGGGCCCAGACAGGGACTCACTATGGCTACACCTTC. As protein: CASSQGAQTGTHYGYTF.